Each of the 20 T cell receptor beta chains below was sequenced from the same sample in a study of T cells in tuberculosis. Assay: immunoSEQ multiplex PCR; the TCRdb copy retains only in-frame clones and omits some. The top ten clones hold more than 4.5% of a sample with fewer than 35,000 clones, roughly 88% of them seen once. The time point is: new active TB diagnosis, blood taken before or within 7 days of starting treatment. Sequencing was performed on PBMCs, taken at tuberculosis diagnosis. The source is an adult with tuberculosis.

The chain joins TRBV4-1 to TRBJ1-6, with a weak D call TRBD1 (5 bases). The CDR3 is made up of 15 amino acids. Trimming shortened V by 1 base and J by 11 bases, and 15 bases separated the two germline ends. Germline V CDR1 and CDR2: MGHRA, YSYEKL. The CDR3 sequence is CASSQGTGRATPLHF. CDR3 DNA: TGCGCCAGCAGCCAAGGAACAGGCAGGGCGACACCCCTCCACTTT.

This chain connects TRBV2 to TRBJ2-3, with unresolved D. The CDR3 runs 15 residues. Trimming removed 4 bases from V and 2 bases from J, with 13 bases in between. CDR1 is SNHLY and CDR2 is FYNNEI in the germline V gene. CDR3 amino acids: CASSGRYGLTDTQYF. The CDR3 nucleotides are TGTGCCAGCAGTGGGAGATATGGCCTCACAGATACGCAGTATTTT. Filled out from reference TRBV2 and TRBJ2-3, the complete variable domain reads EPEVTQTPSHQVTQMGQEVILRCVPISNHLYFYWYRQILGQKVEFLVSFYNNEISEKSEIFDDQFSVERPDGSNFTLKIRSTKLEDSAMYFCASSGRYGLTDTQYFGPGTRLTVL.

The rearrangement uses TRBV13 and TRBJ1-1; 7 bases fit TRBD1. The germline gives CDR1 PRHDT, CDR2 FYEKMQ (reference sequence). CDR3 length equals 17 residues. Unmatched junction bases numbered 15, after V lost 5 bases and J lost 3 bases. CDR3 coding DNA: TGTGCCAGCAGCCCGACGACCGAAAACAGGGGCCACACTGAAGCTTTCTTT. Translating gives CASSPTTENRGHTEAFF.

The V call is TRBV6-4, the J call TRBJ1-6, with no clear D. Germline-derived CDR1 and CDR2 are MRHNA and SNTAGT. The CDR3 length is 13 residues. V was pared by 3 bases and J by 9 bases, with 9 bases between. Here the CDR3 DNA reads TGTGCCAGCAGTGAAGCCCTTAGTTCACCCCTCCACTTT. It encodes CASSEALSSPLHF.

This sequence joins TRBV6-1 and TRBJ2-3; 9 positions match TRBD2. In germline, CDR1 is MNHNS, CDR2 SASEGT. The J segment lost 3 bases and the V segment lost 6 bases, leaving 4 bases of the junction unmatched. The CDR3 runs 14 residues. CDR3 in amino acids: CASRREGGTDTQYF. The CDR3, as DNA: TGTGCCAGCAGGCGGGAGGGGGGGACAGATACGCAGTATTTT.

The V gene is TRBV6-1, the J gene TRBJ1-1; the D is unclear. This CDR3 has 15 amino acids. CDR1 MNHNS and CDR2 SASEGT come from the germline V gene. Trimming removed 5 bases from V and 1 base from J, with 14 bases in between. CDR3 region: CASSRQYSGNTEAFF. The CDR3 DNA is TGTGCCAGCAGTCGGCAGTACTCGGGGAACACTGAAGCTTTCTTT.

The V gene is TRBV5-1, the J gene TRBJ1-6, with TRBD1 identical over 9 bases. CDR3 size: 17 residues. The V segment lost 0 bases and the J segment 6 bases; nucleotides outside the gene matches: 7. The germline V gene encodes CDR1 SGHRS and CDR2 YFSETQ. CDR3 sequence reads: CASSLEGQGISNSPLHF. The CDR3 DNA reads TGCGCCAGCAGCTTGGAAGGACAGGGGATTAGTAATTCACCCCTCCACTTT.

The V gene is TRBV5-1, the J gene TRBJ2-1; D is unresolved. The V gene lost 0 bases and the J gene lost 8 bases, with 15 bases spanning the gap. The CDR3 covers 15 residues. Per germline, CDR1 SGHRS and CDR2 YFSETQ. The CDR3 DNA reads as TGCGCCAGCAGCTTGGCCTACTCGACATCCCATGAGCAGTTCTTC. It encodes CASSLAYSTSHEQFF.

V gene TRBV2 combines with J gene TRBJ1-3; D is unresolved. The ends were cut back, 7 bases at V and 0 bases at J, with 13 bases in the middle. The CDR3 consists of 15 residues. Germline loops: CDR1 SNHLY, CDR2 FYNNEI. CDR3 DNA sequence: TGTGCCAGCATCGGGGTAGTTATCTCTGGAAACACCATATATTTT. It encodes CASIGVVISGNTIYF. Using reference TRBV2 and TRBJ1-3 for the parts outside the CDR3, the full variable domain is EPEVTQTPSHQVTQMGQEVILRCVPISNHLYFYWYRQILGQKVEFLVSFYNNEISEKSEIFDDQFSVERPDGSNFTLKIRSTKLEDSAMYFCASIGVVISGNTIYFGEGSWLTVV.

This chain links TRBV9 with TRBJ2-3; D may be TRBD1 (7 bases). Trimming took off 4 bases at V and 2 bases at J, with 17 bases between the two ends. The CDR3 has 16 residues. Germline CDR1 and CDR2: SGDLS and YYNGEE. This chain's CDR3 is CASSPRGAFDTDTQYF. The CDR3 region has the DNA TGTGCCAGCAGCCCCAGGGGGGCCTTTGACACAGATACGCAGTATTTT.

The chain links TRBV29-1 to TRBJ2-7, with a tentative D call TRBD1 (5 bases). The CDR3 has 11 residues. Trimming took 2 bases from V and 6 from J, leaving 8 bases between them. Per the germline V gene, CDR1 is SQVTM and CDR2 is ANQGSEA. CDR3 amino acids: CSVETGREQYF. DNA for the CDR3: TGCAGCGTTGAAACAGGCCGCGAGCAGTACTTC.

The rearrangement uses TRBV6-4 and TRBJ1-5; D possibly corresponds to TRBD1 (6 bases). From germline, CDR1 is MRHNA and CDR2 SNTAGT. Trimming shortened V by 4 bases and J by 4 bases, and 8 bases separated the two germline ends. The CDR3 is 13 residues long. The CDR3 region is CASSGTANQPQHF. The DNA for the CDR3 is TGTGCCAGCAGTGGGACAGCGAATCAGCCCCAGCATTTT.

The J gene is TRBJ1-2, the V gene TRBV29-1; 8 bases match TRBD1. V lost 0 bases to trimming and J lost 6 bases; unmatched junction nucleotides: 9. CDR1 and CDR2 (germline): SQVTM, ANQGSEA. There are 15 residues in the CDR3. CDR3 region: CSVEDRGQGIHGYTF. CDR3 coding DNA: TGCAGCGTTGAAGATCGAGGACAGGGAATCCATGGCTACACCTTC.

The chain is built from TRBV4-1 and TRBJ1-5; the D is unclear. Germline V lookup: CDR1 MGHRA, CDR2 YSYEKL. The CDR3 has 13 amino acids. V gave up 0 bases and J gave up 3 bases, with 3 bases separating them. CDR3 sequence (DNA): TGCGCCAGCAGCCAAGAACTCAATCAGCCCCAGCATTTT. Protein sequence: CASSQELNQPQHF.

V usage is TRBV6-5 and J usage is TRBJ1-1; D is perhaps TRBD1 (6 bases). In germline, CDR1 is MNHEY, CDR2 SVGAGI. The CDR3 runs 15 residues. The ends were cut back, 4 bases at V and 9 bases at J, with 21 bases in the middle. The CDR3 region has the DNA TGTGCCAGCAGTTTACTAACAGGGACGGATTTTAAAGCTTTCTTT. Protein: CASSLLTGTDFKAFF.

The chain joins TRBV15 to TRBJ2-7; D is perhaps TRBD2 (6 bases). V was clipped by 1 base and J by 4 bases, with 14 bases between them. Germline CDR1 and CDR2: LNHNV and YYDKDF (reference sequence). The CDR3 runs to 15 residues. CDR3 loop: CATSRGGTAVYEQYF. CDR3 coding DNA: TGTGCCACCAGCAGAGGCGGGACGGCTGTATACGAGCAGTACTTC.

The gene calls are TRBV13 and TRBJ2-4, with D maybe TRBD2 (7 bases). The germline V gene encodes CDR1 PRHDT and CDR2 FYEKMQ (reference sequence). Trimming stripped 5 bases from V and 5 bases from J, with 13 bases between. This CDR3 comprises 14 residues. The CDR3 sequence: CASSHGGGENIQYF. CDR3 bases: TGTGCCAGCAGCCACGGAGGGGGGGAAAACATTCAGTACTTC.

Written as DNA, the CDR3 is TGTGCCAGCAGGGCGGGACAGGGAGGTAATGAGCAGTTCTTC. Amino acids: CASRAGQGGNEQFF. This chain joins TRBV13 and TRBJ2-1; 9 bases match TRBD1. V trimming: 6 bases; J trimming: 7 bases; junction bases outside the gene matches: 7. CDR3 size: 14 residues. In germline, CDR1 is PRHDT, CDR2 FYEKMQ (reference sequence).

This chain links TRBV11-2 with TRBJ2-2; D perhaps matches TRBD2 (5 bases). V was cut by 5 bases and J by 6 bases, with 10 bases left in between. The CDR3 contains 13 residues. Per germline, CDR1 SGHAT and CDR2 FQNNGV. The CDR3 DNA reads TGTGCCAGCAGCCGGGGTAGTCCCGGGGAGCTGTTTTTT. Its protein is CASSRGSPGELFF.

The rearrangement links TRBV6-6 to TRBJ1-2; no clear D gene. The germline CDR1 and CDR2 sequences are MNHNY and SVGAGI (reference sequence). V lost 5 bases and J lost 7, with 11 bases in between. This CDR3 comprises 12 residues. CDR3 bases: TGTGCCAGCAGTGGAAACAGTGGTGGCTACACCTTC. It codes for CASSGNSGGYTF.